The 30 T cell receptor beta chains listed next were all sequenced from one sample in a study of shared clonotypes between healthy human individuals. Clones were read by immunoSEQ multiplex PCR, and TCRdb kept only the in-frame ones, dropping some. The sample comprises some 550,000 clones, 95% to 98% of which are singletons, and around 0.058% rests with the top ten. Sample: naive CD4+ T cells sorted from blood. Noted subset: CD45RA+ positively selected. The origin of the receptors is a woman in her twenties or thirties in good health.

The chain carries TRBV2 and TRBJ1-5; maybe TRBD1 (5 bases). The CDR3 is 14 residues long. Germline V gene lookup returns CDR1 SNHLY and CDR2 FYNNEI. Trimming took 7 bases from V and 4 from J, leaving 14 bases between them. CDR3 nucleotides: TGTGCCAGCAAGTTCAGGGAAGGTAATCAGCCCCAGCATTTT. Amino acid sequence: CASKFREGNQPQHF. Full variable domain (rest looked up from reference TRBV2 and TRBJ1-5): EPEVTQTPSHQVTQMGQEVILRCVPISNHLYFYWYRQILGQKVEFLVSFYNNEISEKSEIFDDQFSVERPDGSNFTLKIRSTKLEDSAMYFCASKFREGNQPQHFGDGTRLSIL.

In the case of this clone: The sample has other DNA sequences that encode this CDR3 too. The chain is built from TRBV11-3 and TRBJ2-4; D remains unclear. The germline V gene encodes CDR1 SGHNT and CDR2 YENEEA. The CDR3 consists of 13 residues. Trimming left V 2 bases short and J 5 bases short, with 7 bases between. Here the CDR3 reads CASSLTGENIQYF. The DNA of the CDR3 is TGTGCCAGCAGCTTAACCGGAGAAAACATTCAGTACTTC. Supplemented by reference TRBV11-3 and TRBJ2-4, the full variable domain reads EAGVVQSPRYKIIEKKQPVAFWCNPISGHNTLYWYLQNLGQGPELLIRYENEEAVDDSQLPKDRFSAERLKGVDSTLKIQPAELGDSAVYLCASSLTGENIQYFGAGTRLSVL.

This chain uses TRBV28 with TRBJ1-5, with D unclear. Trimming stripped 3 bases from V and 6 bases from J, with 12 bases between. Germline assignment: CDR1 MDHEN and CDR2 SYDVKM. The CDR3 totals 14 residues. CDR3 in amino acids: CASSFMGWGQPQHF. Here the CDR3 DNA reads TGTGCCAGCAGTTTCATGGGGTGGGGTCAGCCCCAGCATTTT.

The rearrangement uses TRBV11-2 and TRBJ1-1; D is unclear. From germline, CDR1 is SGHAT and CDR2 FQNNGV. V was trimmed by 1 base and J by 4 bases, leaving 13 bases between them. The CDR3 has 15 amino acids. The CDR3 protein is CASSLAVTVPTEAFF. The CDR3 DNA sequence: TGTGCCAGCAGCTTAGCTGTTACAGTTCCCACTGAAGCTTTCTTT. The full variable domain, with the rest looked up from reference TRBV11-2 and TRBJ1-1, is EAGVAQSPRYKIIEKRQSVAFWCNPISGHATLYWYQQILGQGPKLLIQFQNNGVVDDSQLPKDRFSAERLKGVDSTLKIQPAKLEDSAVYLCASSLAVTVPTEAFFGQGTRLTVV.

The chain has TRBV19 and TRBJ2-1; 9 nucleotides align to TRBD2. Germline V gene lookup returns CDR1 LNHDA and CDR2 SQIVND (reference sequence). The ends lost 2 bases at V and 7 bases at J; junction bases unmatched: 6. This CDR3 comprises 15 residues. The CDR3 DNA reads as TGTGCCAGTAGTATAATAACTAGCGGGCGTAATGAGCAGTTCTTC. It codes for CASSIITSGRNEQFF.

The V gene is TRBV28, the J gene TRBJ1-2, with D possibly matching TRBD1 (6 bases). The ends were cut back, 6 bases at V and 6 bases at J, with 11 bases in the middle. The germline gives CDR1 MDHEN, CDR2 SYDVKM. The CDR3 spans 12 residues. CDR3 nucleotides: TGTGCCAGCAGCGTGACAGGAAATGGCTACACCTTC. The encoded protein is CASSVTGNGYTF.

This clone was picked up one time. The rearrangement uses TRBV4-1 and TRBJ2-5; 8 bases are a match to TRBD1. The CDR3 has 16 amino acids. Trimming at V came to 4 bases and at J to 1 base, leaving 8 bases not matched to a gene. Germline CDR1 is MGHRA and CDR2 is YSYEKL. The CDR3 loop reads CASSLGQGEIQETQYF. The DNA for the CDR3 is TGCGCCAGCAGCCTAGGACAGGGAGAGATCCAAGAGACCCAGTACTTC.

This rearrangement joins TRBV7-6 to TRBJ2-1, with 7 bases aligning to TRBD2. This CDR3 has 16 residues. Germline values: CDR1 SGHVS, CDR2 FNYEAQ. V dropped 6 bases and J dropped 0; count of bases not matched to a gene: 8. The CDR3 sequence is CASSQTSLSSYNEQFF. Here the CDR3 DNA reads TGTGCCAGCAGTCAGACTAGCTTGAGCTCCTACAATGAGCAGTTCTTC.

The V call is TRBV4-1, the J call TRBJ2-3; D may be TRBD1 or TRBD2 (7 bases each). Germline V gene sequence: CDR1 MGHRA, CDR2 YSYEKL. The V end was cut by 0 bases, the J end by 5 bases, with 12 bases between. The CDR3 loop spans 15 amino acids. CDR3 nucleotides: TGCGCCAGCAGCCAAGATTCCAGGGGGGGAGATACGCAGTATTTT. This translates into CASSQDSRGGDTQYF.

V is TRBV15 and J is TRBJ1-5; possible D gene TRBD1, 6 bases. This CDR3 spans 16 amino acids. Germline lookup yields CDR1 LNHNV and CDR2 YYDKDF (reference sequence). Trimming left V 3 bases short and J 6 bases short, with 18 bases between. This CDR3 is CATSRPSRQGTQPQHF. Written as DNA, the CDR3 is TGTGCCACCAGCAGGCCAAGCCGGCAGGGGACTCAGCCCCAGCATTTT.

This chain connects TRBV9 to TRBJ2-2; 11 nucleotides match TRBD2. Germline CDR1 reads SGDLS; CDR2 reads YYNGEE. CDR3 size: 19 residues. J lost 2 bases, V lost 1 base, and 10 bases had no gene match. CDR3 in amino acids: CASSVTSGSVWTNTGELFF. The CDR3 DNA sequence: TGTGCCAGCAGCGTAACTAGCGGGAGCGTATGGACAAACACCGGGGAGCTGTTTTTT. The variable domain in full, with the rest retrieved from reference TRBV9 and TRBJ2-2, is DSGVTQTPKHLITATGQRVTLRCSPRSGDLSVYWYQQSLDQGLQFLIQYYNGEERAKGNILERFSAQQFPDLHSELNLSSLELGDSALYFCASSVTSGSVWTNTGELFFGEGSRLTVL.

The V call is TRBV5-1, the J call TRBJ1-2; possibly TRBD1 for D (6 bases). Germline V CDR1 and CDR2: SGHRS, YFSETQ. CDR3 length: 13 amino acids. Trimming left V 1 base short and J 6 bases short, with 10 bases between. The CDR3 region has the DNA TGCGCCAGCAGCTTGATGGACAGCGATGGCTACACCTTC. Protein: CASSLMDSDGYTF.

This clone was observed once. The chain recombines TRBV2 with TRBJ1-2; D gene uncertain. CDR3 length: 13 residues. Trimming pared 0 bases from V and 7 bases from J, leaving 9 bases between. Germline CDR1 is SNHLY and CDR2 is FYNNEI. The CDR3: CASSEADRIGYTF. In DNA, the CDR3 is TGTGCCAGCAGTGAAGCAGATCGCATTGGCTACACCTTC.

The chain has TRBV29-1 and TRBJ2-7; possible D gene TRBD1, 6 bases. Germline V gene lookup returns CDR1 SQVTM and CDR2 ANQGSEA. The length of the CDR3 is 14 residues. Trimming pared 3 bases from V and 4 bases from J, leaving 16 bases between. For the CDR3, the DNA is TGCAGCGTTGATACGGGTGGGGGCAGGTACGAGCAGTACTTC. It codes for CSVDTGGGRYEQYF.

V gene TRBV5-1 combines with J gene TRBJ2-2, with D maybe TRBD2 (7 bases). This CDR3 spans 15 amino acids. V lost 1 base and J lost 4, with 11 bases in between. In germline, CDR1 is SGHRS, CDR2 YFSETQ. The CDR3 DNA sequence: TGCGCCAGCAGCTTGCTGGGGGGGGCCACCGGGGAGCTGTTTTTT. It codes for CASSLLGGATGELFF.

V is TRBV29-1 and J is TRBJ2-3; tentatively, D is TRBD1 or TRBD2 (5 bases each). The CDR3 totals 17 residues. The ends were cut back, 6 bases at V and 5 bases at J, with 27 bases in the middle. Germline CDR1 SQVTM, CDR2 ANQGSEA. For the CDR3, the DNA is TGCAGCGTCCGGGGCTCTCTAAAGTCAACCCGGGGAGATACGCAGTATTTT. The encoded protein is CSVRGSLKSTRGDTQYF.

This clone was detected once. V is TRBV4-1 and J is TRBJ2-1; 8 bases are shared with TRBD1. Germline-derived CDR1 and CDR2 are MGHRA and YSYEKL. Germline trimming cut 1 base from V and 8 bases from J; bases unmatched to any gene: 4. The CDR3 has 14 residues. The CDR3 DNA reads TGCGCCAGCAGCCAAGGTGACAGGGGCTATGAGCAGTTCTTC. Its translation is CASSQGDRGYEQFF.

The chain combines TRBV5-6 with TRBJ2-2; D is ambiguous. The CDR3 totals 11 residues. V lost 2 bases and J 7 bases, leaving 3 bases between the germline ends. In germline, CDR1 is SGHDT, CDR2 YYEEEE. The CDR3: CASSFHGELFF. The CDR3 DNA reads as TGTGCCAGCAGCTTTCACGGGGAGCTGTTTTTT.

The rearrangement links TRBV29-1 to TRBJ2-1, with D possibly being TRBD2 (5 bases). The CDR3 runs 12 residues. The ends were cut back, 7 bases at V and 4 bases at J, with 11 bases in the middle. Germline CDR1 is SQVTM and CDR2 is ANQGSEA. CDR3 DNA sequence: TGCAGCGCGCTCCGGGGATACAATGAGCAGTTCTTC. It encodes CSALRGYNEQFF.

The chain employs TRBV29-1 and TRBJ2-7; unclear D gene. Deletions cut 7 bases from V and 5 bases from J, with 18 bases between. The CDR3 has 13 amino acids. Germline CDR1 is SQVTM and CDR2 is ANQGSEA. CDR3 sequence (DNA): TGCAGCGCCCGATGGGGTAAAGGAGACGAGCAGTACTTC. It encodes CSARWGKGDEQYF.

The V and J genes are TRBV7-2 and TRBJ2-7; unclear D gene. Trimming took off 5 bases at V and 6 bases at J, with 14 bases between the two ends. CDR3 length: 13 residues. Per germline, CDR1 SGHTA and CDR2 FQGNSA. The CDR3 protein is CASSLGRSFEQYF. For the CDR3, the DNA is TGTGCCAGCAGCCTCGGCAGGTCGTTCGAGCAGTACTTC.

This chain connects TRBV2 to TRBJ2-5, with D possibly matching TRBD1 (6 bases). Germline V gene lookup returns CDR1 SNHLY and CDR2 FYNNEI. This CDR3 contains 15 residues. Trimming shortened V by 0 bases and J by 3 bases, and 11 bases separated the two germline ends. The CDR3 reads CASSEALAGEETQYF. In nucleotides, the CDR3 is TGTGCCAGCAGTGAAGCGCTGGCAGGGGAAGAGACCCAGTACTTC.

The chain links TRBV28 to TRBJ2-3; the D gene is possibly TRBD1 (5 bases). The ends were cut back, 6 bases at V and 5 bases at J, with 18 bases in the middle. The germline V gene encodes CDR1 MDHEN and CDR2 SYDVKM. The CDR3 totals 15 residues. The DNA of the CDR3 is TGTGCCAGCAGCCGCCCTGGGGCTTTAGGAGATACGCAGTATTTT. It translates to CASSRPGALGDTQYF.

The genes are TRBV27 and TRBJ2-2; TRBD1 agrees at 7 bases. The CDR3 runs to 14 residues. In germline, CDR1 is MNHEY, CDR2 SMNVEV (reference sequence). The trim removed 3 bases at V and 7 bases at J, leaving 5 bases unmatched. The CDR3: CASSLNRGDGELFF. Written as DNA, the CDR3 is TGTGCCAGCAGTTTGAACAGGGGCGACGGGGAGCTGTTTTTT.

The CDR3 DNA follows: TGTGCCAGCAGCCCTGGACTAGCGACCTGGGGAGAGACCCAGTACTTC. Amino acids: CASSPGLATWGETQYF. This sequence joins TRBV5-5 and TRBJ2-5; 9 nucleotides agree with TRBD2. The V gene's germline CDR1 is SGHKS and CDR2 YYEKEE (reference sequence). J gave up 4 bases and V 4 bases, and 11 bases lay outside the gene matches. The CDR3 consists of 16 residues.

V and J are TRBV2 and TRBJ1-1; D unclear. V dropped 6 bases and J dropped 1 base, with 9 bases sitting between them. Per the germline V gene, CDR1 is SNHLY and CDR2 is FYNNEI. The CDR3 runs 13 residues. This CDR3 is CASSVGGNTEAFF. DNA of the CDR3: TGTGCCAGCAGCGTAGGTGGGAACACTGAAGCTTTCTTT. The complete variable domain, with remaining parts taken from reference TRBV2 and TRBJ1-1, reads EPEVTQTPSHQVTQMGQEVILRCVPISNHLYFYWYRQILGQKVEFLVSFYNNEISEKSEIFDDQFSVERPDGSNFTLKIRSTKLEDSAMYFCASSVGGNTEAFFGQGTRLTVV.

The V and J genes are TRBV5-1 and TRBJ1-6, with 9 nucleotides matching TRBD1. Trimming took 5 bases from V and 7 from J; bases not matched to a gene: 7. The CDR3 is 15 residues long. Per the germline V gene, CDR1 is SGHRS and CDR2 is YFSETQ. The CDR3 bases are TGCGCCAGCAGGACCGGGACAGGGAGAAATTCACCCCTCCACTTT. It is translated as CASRTGTGRNSPLHF. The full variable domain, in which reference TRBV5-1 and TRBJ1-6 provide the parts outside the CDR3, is KAGVTQTPRYLIKTRGQQVTLSCSPISGHRSVSWYQQTPGQGLQFLFEYFSETQRNKGNFPGRFSGRQFSNSRSEMNVSTLELGDSALYLCASRTGTGRNSPLHFGNGTRLTVT.

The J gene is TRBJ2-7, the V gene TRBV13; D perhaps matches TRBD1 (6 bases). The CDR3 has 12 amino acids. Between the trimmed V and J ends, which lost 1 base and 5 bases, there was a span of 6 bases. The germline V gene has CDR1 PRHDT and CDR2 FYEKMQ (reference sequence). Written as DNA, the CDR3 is TGTGCCAGCAGCTTAGAGGGGGACGAGCAGTACTTC. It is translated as CASSLEGDEQYF.

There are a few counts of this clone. CDR3 sequence reads: CASSSGQGITGELFF. Written as DNA, the CDR3 is TGTGCCAGCAGTTCGGGACAGGGGATCACCGGGGAGCTGTTTTTT. The gene calls are TRBV28 and TRBJ2-2; 10 bases are shared with TRBD1. Losses at the gene ends were 4 bases for V and 4 bases for J; bases not matched to a gene: 3. The CDR3 totals 15 residues. Germline V gene sequence: CDR1 MDHEN, CDR2 SYDVKM.

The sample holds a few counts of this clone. CDR3 amino acids: CASSLGHHGGETQYF. In DNA form, the CDR3 reads TGTGCCAGCAGCTTAGGACACCACGGCGGGGAGACCCAGTACTTC. This sequence joins TRBV11-2 and TRBJ2-5; TRBD2 might be the D (5 bases). Germline CDR1 and CDR2: SGHAT and FQNNGV. CDR3 length equals 15 residues. V lost 1 base and J 5 bases, leaving 14 bases between the germline ends. Full variable domain (remainder filled in from reference TRBV11-2 and TRBJ2-5): EAGVAQSPRYKIIEKRQSVAFWCNPISGHATLYWYQQILGQGPKLLIQFQNNGVVDDSQLPKDRFSAERLKGVDSTLKIQPAKLEDSAVYLCASSLGHHGGETQYFGPGTRLLVL.